The 28 T cell receptor beta chains below all came from one sample that was sequenced in a study of blood T cell repertoires in COVID-19. The table came from immunoSEQ multiplex PCR; TCRdb's copy has only in-frame clones and leaves some out. The sample consists of roughly 500,000 clones, around 85% of them appearing once. Sequencing was carried out using PBMCs or T cells enriched from blood (not recorded which). The receptors originated from a woman aged 60-70 years who had recovered from COVID-19.

The V call is TRBV12-3 or TRBV12-4, the J call TRBJ2-1; D not certain. The CDR3 is made up of 13 amino acids. V was cut by 11 bases and J by 4 bases, with 15 bases left in between. The CDR3: CASARFSYNEQFF. The CDR3, as DNA: TGTGCCTCAGCGAGGTTTTCGTACAATGAGCAGTTCTTC.

The chain carries TRBV6-5 and TRBJ2-7, with D possibly being TRBD2 (6 bases). CDR1 and CDR2 from the germline V gene are MNHEY and SVGAGI. V dropped 5 bases and J dropped 3 bases, with 17 bases sitting between them. The CDR3 sequence is 15 residues long. The CDR3 DNA reads as TGTGCCAGCAGTCCCGGGGGAGCCGTACTCTACGAGCAGTACTTC. This encodes CASSPGGAVLYEQYF.

The chain has TRBV15 and TRBJ2-2, with a possible D match to TRBD2 (6 bases). Trimming shortened V by 8 bases and J by 5 bases, and 27 bases separated the two germline ends. Germline lookup yields CDR1 LNHNV and CDR2 YYDKDF (reference sequence). This CDR3 is built from 18 residues. This CDR3 reads CATVLSRRARGGTGELFF. The CDR3 nucleotides are TGTGCCACCGTGTTATCTAGAAGGGCGAGAGGAGGGACCGGGGAGCTGTTTTTT.

This CDR3 is CASKVAKIEERGAPKDTQYF. Here the CDR3 DNA reads TGTGCCAGCAAGGTCGCAAAGATAGAGGAGCGGGGGGCCCCAAAAGATACGCAGTATTTT. The chain couples TRBV27 to TRBJ2-3; 9 bases match TRBD2. V lost 7 bases and J lost 5; bases outside the gene matches: 25. The CDR3 consists of 20 residues. Germline CDR1 is MNHEY and CDR2 is SMNVEV (reference sequence).

As concerns this clone: The sample has other DNA sequences that encode this CDR3 too. The rearrangement joins TRBV5-1 to TRBJ2-2; 8 nucleotides align to TRBD1. After removal of 3 bases from V and 4 bases from J, the junction contained 5 bases not matched to a gene. CDR1 and CDR2 from the germline V gene are SGHRS and YFSETQ. The CDR3 has 15 residues. The CDR3 here is CASSSGQGGTGELFF. CDR3 bases: TGCGCCAGCAGCTCCGGACAGGGAGGCACCGGGGAGCTGTTTTTT.

The chain employs TRBV5-1 and TRBJ2-2; D is possibly TRBD1 (5 bases). CDR1 is SGHRS and CDR2 is YFSETQ in the germline V gene. Deletions cut 0 bases from V and 1 base from J, with 10 bases between. This CDR3 region has 16 residues. CDR3 DNA: TGCGCCAGCAGCTTGGGGCCAGGGCGGAACACCGGGGAGCTGTTTTTT. This codes for CASSLGPGRNTGELFF.

The rearrangement uses TRBV29-1 and TRBJ1-5, with D unclear. V was pared by 5 bases and J by 6 bases, with 17 bases between. This CDR3 contains 14 residues. The V gene's germline CDR1 is SQVTM and CDR2 ANQGSEA. CDR3 in DNA: TGCAGCGTTTCGAGCGGGTCAGGAGGTCAGCCCCAGCATTTT. Its translation is CSVSSGSGGQPQHF.

The chain uses TRBV11-2 and TRBJ1-3; the match to TRBD1 covers 9 bases. The CDR3 extends over 14 amino acids. Germline CDR1 reads SGHAT; CDR2 reads FQNNGV. V lost 4 bases, J lost 7 bases, and 5 bases stayed unmatched. The CDR3 nucleotides are TGTGCCAGCAGCTCTTGGACAGGGGAGAACACCATATATTTT. This sequence encodes CASSSWTGENTIYF. Supplemented by reference TRBV11-2 and TRBJ1-3, the full variable domain reads EAGVAQSPRYKIIEKRQSVAFWCNPISGHATLYWYQQILGQGPKLLIQFQNNGVVDDSQLPKDRFSAERLKGVDSTLKIQPAKLEDSAVYLCASSSWTGENTIYFGEGSWLTVV.

The rearrangement uses TRBV19 and TRBJ1-1; 7 bases fit TRBD1. Trimming removed 4 bases from V and 1 base from J; junction bases left unmatched: 3. CDR1 and CDR2 from the germline V gene are LNHDA and SQIVND (reference sequence). The CDR3 loop spans 14 amino acids. CDR3 DNA sequence: TGTGCCAGTAGTAGAGACAGGGCGAACACTGAAGCTTTCTTT. Its protein product is CASSRDRANTEAFF.

The rearrangement uses TRBV5-4 and TRBJ2-1; a weak D match, TRBD1 (6 bases). The germline V and J ends were trimmed by 6 bases and 0 bases, with 13 bases remaining between them. The CDR3 has 15 residues. Germline V CDR1 and CDR2: SGHNT, YYREEE (reference sequence). CDR3: CASMHRESSYNEQFF. The CDR3 nucleotides are TGTGCCAGCATGCACAGGGAAAGCTCCTACAATGAGCAGTTCTTC. The complete variable domain, with remaining parts taken from reference TRBV5-4 and TRBJ2-1, reads ETGVTQSPTHLIKTRGQQVTLRCSSQSGHNTVSWYQQALGQGPQFIFQYYREEENGRGNFPPRFSGLQFPNYSSELNVNALELDDSALYLCASMHRESSYNEQFFGPGTRLTVL.

This clone occurred once. The chain couples TRBV4-1 to TRBJ2-7; tentatively, D is TRBD1 (6 bases). Germline V CDR1 and CDR2: MGHRA, YSYEKL. V shed 1 base and J shed 4 bases, with 11 bases lying between them. This CDR3 comprises 14 residues. CDR3 residues: CASSQAFQGYEQYF. The CDR3 DNA reads TGCGCCAGCAGCCAAGCTTTTCAGGGGTACGAGCAGTACTTC.

The chain is built from TRBV12-3 or TRBV12-4 and TRBJ1-2; maybe TRBD1 (6 bases). CDR3 size: 13 residues. V dropped 7 bases and J dropped 8 bases, with 17 bases sitting between them. Here the CDR3 reads CASTIPGARGYTF. The DNA of the CDR3 is TGTGCCAGCACCATCCCAGGGGCGCGGGGCTACACCTTC.

This clone has just a few counts. The chain joins TRBV2 to TRBJ2-2, with 9 bases fitting TRBD1. The length of the CDR3 is 16 residues. V lost 7 bases to trimming and J lost 4 bases; unmatched junction nucleotides: 10. Germline lookup yields CDR1 SNHLY and CDR2 FYNNEI. CDR3 DNA: TGTGCCAGCACCACCCTTGGGACAGGGACCACCGGGGAGCTGTTTTTT. Amino acids: CASTTLGTGTTGELFF.

This clone has just one count. The genes are TRBV28 and TRBJ1-2; D not resolved. Deletions cut 3 bases from V and 10 bases from J, with 9 bases between. CDR1 MDHEN and CDR2 SYDVKM come from the germline V gene. This CDR3 contains 11 residues. CDR3 DNA: TGTGCCAGCAGTTTGCAGGACTTCTACACCTTC. It encodes CASSLQDFYTF.

This clone occurred a few times. V and J are TRBV12-2 and TRBJ2-7; the table's TRBD1 call for D was not verified on the DNA. TRBV12-2 is annotated as a pseudogene. This CDR3 region has 14 residues. In nucleotides, the CDR3 is TGTGCAAGTCGCTCAGACGGGACAGGGAACGAGCAGTACGTC. It is translated as CASRSDGTGNEQYV.

This CDR3 reads CATSDGQGASYEQYF. The CDR3 DNA follows: TGTGCCACCAGTGACGGACAGGGGGCCTCCTACGAGCAGTACTTC. The chain carries TRBV24-1 and TRBJ2-7; 11 nucleotides align to TRBD1. Germline values: CDR1 KGHDR, CDR2 SFDVKD. V lost 4 bases and J lost 0; bases outside the gene matches: 1. CDR3 size: 15 residues.

This clone was seen a handful of times. The CDR3, as DNA: TGCAGCGCGATGCAGGGTCGGGAGCAGTACTTC. Protein product: CSAMQGREQYF. This chain links TRBV29-1 with TRBJ2-7; perhaps TRBD1 as D (5 bases). V dropped 7 bases and J dropped 7 bases, with 14 bases sitting between them. This CDR3 contains 11 residues. Germline V lookup: CDR1 SQVTM, CDR2 ANQGSEA.

This chain uses TRBV9 with TRBJ2-5, with D tentatively TRBD2 (6 bases). From germline, CDR1 is SGDLS and CDR2 YYNGEE. The CDR3 is 14 residues long. Trimming stripped 0 bases from V and 5 bases from J, with 11 bases between. The CDR3 coding sequence is TGTGCCAGCAGCGTAGAGGGACTTGCGGAGACCCAGTACTTC. Translated, it gives CASSVEGLAETQYF.

This rearrangement joins TRBV2 to TRBJ1-6, with 8 bases fitting TRBD1. Germline-derived CDR1 and CDR2 are SNHLY and FYNNEI. The junction had 11 bases not matched to a gene; V was cut back by 6 bases and J by 7 bases. The CDR3 has 16 residues. The CDR3 DNA reads as TGTGCCAGCAGCGGACAGGGCGAAGTTGGGAATTCACCCCTCCACTTT. It yields the protein CASSGQGEVGNSPLHF. Based on the CDR3 plus reference TRBV2 and TRBJ1-6, the full variable domain is EPEVTQTPSHQVTQMGQEVILRCVPISNHLYFYWYRQILGQKVEFLVSFYNNEISEKSEIFDDQFSVERPDGSNFTLKIRSTKLEDSAMYFCASSGQGEVGNSPLHFGNGTRLTVT.

The chain combines TRBV6-5 with TRBJ2-6, with 8 bases fitting TRBD2. The CDR3 is 15 amino acids. The trim removed 6 bases at V and 3 bases at J, leaving 4 bases unmatched. CDR1 and CDR2 from the germline V gene are MNHEY and SVGAGI. The CDR3 nucleotides read TGTGCCAGCAGGAGCGGGGGCAATGGGGCCAACGTCCTGACTTTC. Its translation is CASRSGGNGANVLTF.

Worth noting for this clone: Within the sample, other DNA sequences also encode this same CDR3. This chain links TRBV24-1 with TRBJ1-2; 8 bases fit TRBD1. J was trimmed by 4 bases and V by 3 bases; bases with no gene match: 3. This CDR3 has 14 amino acids. Germline V gene lookup returns CDR1 KGHDR and CDR2 SFDVKD. CDR3 in DNA: TGTGCCACCAGTGATCGTGACAGGGGCTATGGCTACACCTTC. This translates into CATSDRDRGYGYTF.

In DNA, the CDR3 is TGCGCCAGCAGCTCAACGACAGGGGCGTTGGCTGGGGCCAACGTCCTGACTTTC. This sequence encodes CASSSTTGALAGANVLTF. V is TRBV5-1 and J is TRBJ2-6; 8 positions agree with TRBD1. The CDR3 length is 18 residues. The V segment lost 3 bases and the J segment 2 bases; nucleotides outside the gene matches: 10. The V gene's germline CDR1 is SGHRS and CDR2 YFSETQ.

The rearrangement uses TRBV30 and TRBJ2-1; a weak D match, TRBD1 (6 bases). V lost 4 bases, J lost 1 base, and 17 bases lay in between. Germline-derived CDR1 and CDR2 are GTSNPN and SVGIG (reference sequence). This CDR3 has 16 residues. The CDR3 sequence is CAWTTRGRPSYNEQFF. Here the CDR3 DNA reads TGTGCCTGGACCACAAGGGGGAGACCTTCCTACAATGAGCAGTTCTTC.

This clone was observed a single time. J is TRBJ1-4 and V is TRBV6-5; unclear D gene. Trimming removed 6 bases at V and 7 bases at J, with 15 bases between. Looked up from germline, CDR1 is MNHEY and CDR2 is SVGAGI. The CDR3 length is 14 residues. The CDR3 DNA reads as TGTGCCAGCAGGCACCCCCCGGAGGGTGAAAAACTGTTTTTT. Its protein product is CASRHPPEGEKLFF.

In nucleotides, the CDR3 is TGCAGCGTTATCCGGGACAGGGGAGGAGTGAACACTGAAGCTTTCTTT. This gives the protein CSVIRDRGGVNTEAFF. The chain couples TRBV29-1 to TRBJ1-1, with 10 nucleotides matching TRBD1. Germline-derived CDR1 and CDR2 are SQVTM and ANQGSEA. The CDR3 is made up of 16 amino acids. V shed 5 bases, J shed 0 bases, and the junction held 9 bases outside the gene matches.

The chain recombines TRBV27 with TRBJ2-3; 8 bases are a match to TRBD2. V trimming: 8 bases; J trimming: 2 bases; junction bases outside the gene matches: 9. Germline V lookup: CDR1 MNHEY, CDR2 SMNVEV (reference sequence). CDR3 length equals 15 residues. The chain's CDR3 is CASSFTGGYTDTQYF. The CDR3 bases are TGTGCCAGCTCATTTACGGGGGGGTACACAGATACGCAGTATTTT.

This clone turned up a few times. This chain uses TRBV7-8 with TRBJ1-5; no clear D gene. V lost 5 bases, J lost 6 bases, and 23 bases lay in between. The V gene's germline CDR1 is SGHVS and CDR2 FQNEAQ. CDR3 length: 17 amino acids. CDR3 loop: CASSPPANSRVGQPQHF. CDR3 DNA sequence: TGTGCCAGCAGCCCCCCCGCCAACTCCCGAGTCGGTCAGCCCCAGCATTTT.

The rearrangement joins TRBV27 to TRBJ1-4; no firm D call. Germline V gene data show CDR1 as MNHEY and CDR2 as SMNVEV (reference sequence). The CDR3 spans 12 residues. V was shortened by 8 bases and J by 4 bases, with 8 bases between the two germline ends. This CDR3 is CASGEYNEKLFF. In nucleotides, the CDR3 is TGTGCCAGCGGGGAGTATAATGAAAAACTGTTTTTT. The whole variable domain, remainder taken from reference TRBV27 and TRBJ1-4, is EAQVTQNPRYLITVTGKKLTVTCSQNMNHEYMSWYRQDPGLGLRQIYYSMNVEVTDKGDVPEGYKVSRKEKRNFPLILESPSPNQTSLYFCASGEYNEKLFFGSGTQLSVL.